The 14 T cell receptor beta chains below were found in one sample sequenced in a study of cytomegalovirus exposure and HLA in healthy donors (dated by TCRdb to about 2017). The library was prepared using the immunoSEQ multiplex PCR assay. A mixture of 60 forward primers for TCR Vbeta segments and 13 reverse primers for TCR Jbeta segments was used in the multiplex PCR. TCRdb took this table from immuneACCESS and kept in-frame rearrangements with V and J called. Such tables lack part of the clones; where checked against another copy, unresolved V genes explain under half of the gap, and the rest is unexplained. This sample comprises under 140,000 clones, 76% of them detected only once. The ten largest account for roughly 12% of the sample. The sequencing sample was made of PBMCs. These receptors came from a young man in good health and CMV-seropositive.

The gene calls are TRBV15 and TRBJ1-2; 9 nucleotides match TRBD1. Per germline, CDR1 LNHNV and CDR2 YYDKDF (reference sequence). Trimming took 0 bases from V and 3 from J; bases not matched to a gene: 8. This CDR3 has 17 residues. CDR3 loop: CATSRDVIGQGYYGYTF. Here the CDR3 DNA reads TGTGCCACCAGCAGAGATGTCATAGGACAGGGGTACTATGGCTACACCTTC.

This clone appeared a few times. V is TRBV23-1 and J is TRBJ1-5; TRBD1 matches 8 bases. TRBV23-1 falls under the ORF class, with uncertain function. This CDR3 contains 17 residues. V dropped 4 bases and J dropped 6; count of bases not matched to a gene: 14. The CDR3 is CASSRVAGGKRIQPQHF. The CDR3 DNA reads as TGCGCCAGCAGTCGGGTGGCAGGGGGCAAAAGAATTCAGCCCCAGCATTTT.

The chain links TRBV19 to TRBJ1-1, with D hard to call. Germline values: CDR1 LNHDA, CDR2 SQIVND (reference sequence). The CDR3 consists of 13 residues. Trimming left V 1 base short and J 4 bases short, with 7 bases between. In nucleotides, the CDR3 is TGTGCCAGTAGTATAGGGGGAGGCACTGAAGCTTTCTTT. It encodes CASSIGGGTEAFF.

The chain employs TRBV27 and TRBJ1-5; 8 positions match TRBD1. Losses at the gene ends were 0 bases for V and 1 base for J; bases not matched to a gene: 2. Germline V gene sequence: CDR1 MNHEY, CDR2 SMNVEV (reference sequence). The CDR3 is 16 amino acids. CDR3 residues: CASSLSGTGSNQPQHF. CDR3 bases: TGTGCCAGCAGTTTATCCGGGACAGGCAGCAATCAGCCCCAGCATTTT.

The rearrangement uses TRBV6-1 and TRBJ1-1; a weak D match, TRBD1 (6 bases). The CDR3 is 15 amino acids. V gave up 4 bases and J gave up 5 bases, with 17 bases separating them. Germline V CDR1 and CDR2: MNHNS, SASEGT. CDR3 DNA sequence: TGTGCCAGCAGTGGGTGGACAGCTGGGGGTACTGAAGCTTTCTTT. Its protein is CASSGWTAGGTEAFF.

This rearrangement joins TRBV2 to TRBJ1-2; a weak D match, TRBD1 (5 bases). Per the germline V gene, CDR1 is SNHLY and CDR2 is FYNNEI. Trimming cost V 2 bases and J 4 bases, with 11 bases left between them. This CDR3 contains 14 residues. The CDR3 reads CASSETGAFYGYTF. CDR3 coding DNA: TGTGCCAGCAGTGAAACAGGCGCCTTCTATGGCTACACCTTC.

The chain employs TRBV7-9 and TRBJ2-7; possible D gene TRBD1, 6 bases. The CDR3 covers 14 residues. Germline CDR1 reads SEHNR; CDR2 reads FQNEAQ (reference sequence). V gave up 1 base and J gave up 5 bases, with 12 bases separating them. The CDR3 protein is CASSLVGGRDEQYF. The CDR3 DNA reads as TGTGCCAGCAGCTTAGTTGGGGGCAGGGACGAGCAGTACTTC.

The chain carries TRBV11-2 and TRBJ1-6, with D unclear. Germline loops: CDR1 SGHAT, CDR2 FQNNGV. V was cut by 0 bases and J by 9 bases, with 15 bases left in between. The CDR3 is 16 amino acids. The CDR3 nucleotides read TGTGCCAGCAGCTTAGAAAGGAACGGGGTCGGTTCACCCCTCCACTTT. Its protein is CASSLERNGVGSPLHF.

V gene TRBV7-2 combines with J gene TRBJ2-7; the match to TRBD2 covers 7 bases. The V gene end was trimmed by 2 bases and the J gene end by 5 bases; junction bases not matched to a gene: 12. The length of the CDR3 is 16 residues. Germline V CDR1 and CDR2: SGHTA, FQGNSA. CDR3 bases: TGTGCCAGCAGCTTACCTCCATATGGGAGGGATGACGAGCAGTACTTC. Amino acid sequence: CASSLPPYGRDDEQYF.

V and J are TRBV15 and TRBJ1-1; D not resolved. CDR1 and CDR2 (germline): LNHNV, YYDKDF (reference sequence). There are 15 residues in the CDR3. V was trimmed by 2 bases and J by 1 base, leaving 11 bases between them. The CDR3 DNA sequence: TGTGCCACCAGCAGACAGGCGAGGGCGAACACTGAAGCTTTCTTT. Encoded protein: CATSRQARANTEAFF.

In its sample, this clone was seen a few times. The chain couples TRBV7-2 to TRBJ1-2; the match to TRBD1 covers 7 bases. The ends lost 5 bases at V and 4 bases at J; junction bases unmatched: 4. Germline V gives CDR1 SGHTA, CDR2 FQGNSA. The CDR3 runs 13 residues. The CDR3 DNA sequence: TGTGCCAGCAGCCAGACAGGGCTCTATGGCTACACCTTC. It specifies CASSQTGLYGYTF. Based on the CDR3 plus reference TRBV7-2 and TRBJ1-2, the full variable domain is GAGVSQSPSNKVTEKGKDVELRCDPISGHTALYWYRQSLGQGLEFLIYFQGNSAPDKSGLPSDRFSAERTGGSVSTLTIQRTQQEDSAVYLCASSQTGLYGYTFGSGTRLTVV.

Only one count was recorded for this clone. The chain recombines TRBV4-3 with TRBJ2-3; D gene uncertain. Germline-derived CDR1 and CDR2 are LGHNA and YSLEER. The ends were cut back, 3 bases at V and 0 bases at J, with 13 bases in the middle. This CDR3 has 16 amino acids. In DNA form, the CDR3 reads TGCGCCAGCAGCCAGCTGGGCCCGCCTAGCACAGATACGCAGTATTTT. As protein: CASSQLGPPSTDTQYF.

This clone was seen just once. The chain employs TRBV7-9 and TRBJ2-3, with a weak D call TRBD2 (7 bases). CDR3 length: 14 residues. V lost 7 bases, J lost 6 bases, and 17 bases lay in between. Germline CDR1 SEHNR, CDR2 FQNEAQ (reference sequence). CDR3 residues: CASTDPRGADTQYF. DNA for the CDR3: TGTGCCAGCACCGATCCCCGGGGGGCTGATACGCAGTATTTT.

This clone was detected a few times. Other DNA sequences within the sample encode an identical CDR3. The rearrangement uses TRBV19 and TRBJ2-7; 8 bases are a match to TRBD1. V lost 4 bases to trimming and J lost 4 bases; unmatched junction nucleotides: 9. CDR1 and CDR2 from the germline V gene are LNHDA and SQIVND (reference sequence). This CDR3 has 15 amino acids. CDR3 in amino acids: CASSNFDRGLYEQYF. CDR3 DNA: TGTGCCAGTAGTAATTTTGACAGGGGACTTTACGAGCAGTACTTC.